The 15 T cell receptor beta chains listed next were all sequenced from one sample in a study of T-cell memory formation after mild COVID-19. From the 5' RACE reads, TCRdb called clonotypes with MiXCR, one entry per CDR3 protein. The sample shows 200,000 to 250,000 distinct CDR3 sequences, 27% of them seen only once. The sequencing sample was made of PBMCs or a T cell subset sorted from them (not recorded which). These receptors all come from an adult woman who had mild COVID-19 (a few samples of this study predate the infection). Cell type and time point are not known.

Only one count was recorded for this clonotype. A read error may account for a junction end that differs from germline. This chain connects TRBV3-1 to TRBJ2-3; unclear D gene. CDR1 is LGHDT, CDR2 YNNKEL, per germline (reference sequence). This CDR3 is built from 16 residues. CDR3: CARSQEVLPPRDTQYF. The CDR3 coding sequence is TGTGCCCGCAGCCAAGAGGTACTCCCCCCCCGGGATACGCAGTATTTT.

This clonotype was found a few times. The V gene is TRBV7-3, the J gene TRBJ2-1, with TRBD1 matching 7 bases. There are 14 residues in the CDR3. Trimming took 5 bases from V and 7 from J; bases not matched to a gene: 8. Germline loops: CDR1 SGHTA, CDR2 FQGTGA. This CDR3 reads CASSPRDSPNEQFF. CDR3 in DNA: TGTGCCAGCAGCCCCCGGGACAGCCCTAATGAGCAGTTCTTC.

This clonotype was detected only a few times. The chain has TRBV5-1 and TRBJ2-5; 13 bases agree with TRBD2. The J segment lost 4 bases and the V segment lost 2 bases, leaving 5 bases of the junction unmatched. CDR3 length: 16 amino acids. Germline CDR1 is SGHRS and CDR2 is YFSETQ. Written as DNA, the CDR3 is TGCGCCAGCAGCTTATCCGGGACTAGCGGGGTAGAGACCCAGTACTTC. Translating it yields CASSLSGTSGVETQYF.

The J gene is TRBJ2-7, the V gene TRBV24-1; no clear D. The V gene lost 5 bases and the J gene lost 5 bases, with 12 bases spanning the gap. This CDR3 comprises 13 residues. In germline, CDR1 is KGHDR, CDR2 SFDVKD. Here the CDR3 DNA reads TGTGCCACCAGTGCCCCCGGGCGTGACGAGCAGTACTTC. Encoded protein: CATSAPGRDEQYF.

This clonotype was seen only a few times. This chain uses TRBV6-2 or TRBV6-3 with TRBJ2-2; D not resolved. The V gene's germline CDR1 is MNHEY and CDR2 SVGEGT. This CDR3 contains 14 residues. Deletions cut 3 bases from V and 6 bases from J, with 11 bases between. CDR3 sequence: CASSYLSSSGELFF. The CDR3 coding sequence is TGTGCCAGCAGTTATTTGAGTTCCTCCGGGGAGCTGTTTTTT.

In regard to this clonotype: Germline and junction disagree at one end, which may indicate a read error. V usage is TRBV20-1 and J usage is TRBJ2-5, with D unclear. Looked up from germline, CDR1 is DFQATT and CDR2 is SNEGSKA (reference sequence). The CDR3 consists of 14 residues. The CDR3 nucleotides are TGCAGTTCTAGAGATAAAGCCAGCCCCGAGACCCAGTACTTC. This encodes CSSRDKASPETQYF.

Only one count was recorded for this clonotype. V usage is TRBV7-9 and J usage is TRBJ1-1; D not certain. The V end lost 5 bases, the J end lost 2 bases, and 15 bases lay between the germline ends. The germline CDR1 and CDR2 sequences are SEHNR and FQNEAQ (reference sequence). This CDR3 has 15 residues. The CDR3 here is CASSAKEGSNTEAFF. DNA of the CDR3: TGTGCCAGCAGCGCCAAGGAGGGTAGTAACACTGAAGCTTTCTTT. The complete variable domain, with remaining parts taken from reference TRBV7-9 and TRBJ1-1, reads DTGVSQNPRHKITKRGQNVTFRCDPISEHNRLYWYRQTLGQGPEFLTYFQNEAQLEKSRLLSDRFSAERPKGSFSTLEIQRTEQGDSAMYLCASSAKEGSNTEAFFGQGTRLTVV.

The chain has TRBV12-3 or TRBV12-4 and TRBJ2-1, with 9 positions matching TRBD2. This CDR3 region has 18 residues. V gave up 3 bases and J gave up 0 bases; unmatched junction bases: 9. The CDR3 is CASSFVASGIISYNEQFF. CDR3 DNA: TGTGCCAGCAGTTTTGTGGCTAGCGGGATCATCTCCTACAATGAGCAGTTCTTC.

The rearrangement uses TRBV5-1 and TRBJ1-1; D is possibly TRBD1 (5 bases). Trimming pared 0 bases from V and 0 bases from J, leaving 9 bases between. CDR3 length: 15 amino acids. CDR1 is SGHRS, CDR2 YFSETQ, per germline. The DNA of the CDR3 is TGCGCCAGCAGCTTGGGGGGCAGGGTGAACACTGAAGCTTTCTTT. It encodes CASSLGGRVNTEAFF. Filled out from reference TRBV5-1 and TRBJ1-1, the complete variable domain reads KAGVTQTPRYLIKTRGQQVTLSCSPISGHRSVSWYQQTPGQGLQFLFEYFSETQRNKGNFPGRFSGRQFSNSRSEMNVSTLELGDSALYLCASSLGGRVNTEAFFGQGTRLTVV.

This CDR3 reads CATSDADRASSYNEQFF. The CDR3 DNA reads TGTGCCACCAGTGACGCGGACCGTGCGAGCTCCTACAATGAGCAGTTCTTC. V and J are TRBV24-1 and TRBJ2-1; D gene ambiguous. Germline V lookup: CDR1 KGHDR, CDR2 SFDVKD. V dropped 4 bases and J dropped 0 bases, with 15 bases sitting between them. CDR3 length: 17 amino acids.

There are a few counts of this clonotype. CDR3: CASSLEGGKYNSPLHF. In nucleotides, the CDR3 is TGTGCCAGCAGTTTAGAGGGGGGGAAGTATAATTCACCCCTCCACTTT. The chain uses TRBV27 and TRBJ1-6; perhaps TRBD1 as D (6 bases). Trimming left V 2 bases short and J 4 bases short, with 12 bases between. The CDR3 sequence is 16 residues long. CDR1 and CDR2 from the germline V gene are MNHEY and SMNVEV (reference sequence).

The chain employs TRBV4-1 and TRBJ2-2; TRBD2 agrees at 8 bases. Germline lookup yields CDR1 MGHRA and CDR2 YSYEKL. V shed 2 bases, J shed 4 bases, and the junction held 9 bases outside the gene matches. This CDR3 is 17 amino acids long. The CDR3 sequence is CASSQRPQREGTGELFF. The CDR3 DNA sequence: TGCGCCAGCAGCCAACGCCCACAACGGGAGGGCACCGGGGAGCTGTTTTTT.

Here the CDR3 reads CASSFSRYAYEQYF. CDR3 nucleotides: TGTGCCAGCAGCTTCTCGCGATACGCCTACGAGCAGTACTTC. The rearrangement joins TRBV7-9 to TRBJ2-7; D remains unclear. V lost 3 bases, J lost 2 bases, and 11 bases lay in between. The CDR3 loop spans 14 amino acids. CDR1 SEHNR and CDR2 FQNEAQ come from the germline V gene (reference sequence).

The genes are TRBV25-1 and TRBJ2-7; TRBD2 matches at 8 bases. Germline values: CDR1 MGHDK, CDR2 SYGVNS. Losses at the gene ends were 4 bases for V and 3 bases for J; bases not matched to a gene: 17. This CDR3 contains 18 residues. The DNA for the CDR3 is TGTGCCAGCAGTGGTTCCCTAGGTGAGCGGGAGATCGGCTACGAGCAGTACTTC. Protein sequence: CASSGSLGEREIGYEQYF.

The chain carries TRBV7-3 and TRBJ1-1, with D perhaps TRBD1 (5 bases). There are 15 residues in the CDR3. The germline V gene has CDR1 SGHTA and CDR2 FQGTGA. Trimming removed 0 bases at V and 4 bases at J, with 12 bases between. The DNA of the CDR3 is TGTGCCAGCAGCTTAACAGCGGGGCAGAGCACTGAAGCTTTCTTT. Amino acid sequence: CASSLTAGQSTEAFF.